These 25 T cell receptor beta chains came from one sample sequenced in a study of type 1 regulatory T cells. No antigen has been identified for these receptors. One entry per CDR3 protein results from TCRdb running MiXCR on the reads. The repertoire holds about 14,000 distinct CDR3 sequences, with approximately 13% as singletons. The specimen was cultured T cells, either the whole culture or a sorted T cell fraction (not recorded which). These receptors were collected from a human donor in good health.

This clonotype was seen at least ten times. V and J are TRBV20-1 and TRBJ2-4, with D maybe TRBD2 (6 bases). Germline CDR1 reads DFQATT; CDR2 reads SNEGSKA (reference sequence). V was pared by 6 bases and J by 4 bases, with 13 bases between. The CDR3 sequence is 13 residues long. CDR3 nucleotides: TGCAGTGCCTTTCCCGGAGGGAAAAACATTCAGTACTTC. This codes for CSAFPGGKNIQYF.

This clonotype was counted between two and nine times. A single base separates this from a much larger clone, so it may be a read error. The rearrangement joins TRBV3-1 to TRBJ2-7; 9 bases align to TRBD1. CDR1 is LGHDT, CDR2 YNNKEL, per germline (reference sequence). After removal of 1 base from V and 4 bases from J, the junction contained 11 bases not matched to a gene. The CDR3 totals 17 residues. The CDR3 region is CASSQASGQGVRYEQYF. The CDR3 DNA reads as TGTGCCAGCAGCCAAGCATCGGGACAGGGTGTACGGTACGAGCAGTACTTC.

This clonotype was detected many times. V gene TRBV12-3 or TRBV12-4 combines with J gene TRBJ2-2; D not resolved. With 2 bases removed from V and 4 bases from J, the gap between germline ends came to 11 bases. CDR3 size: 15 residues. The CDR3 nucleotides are TGTGCCAGCAGTTTATCCAGGCCGGGCACCGGGGAGCTGTTTTTT. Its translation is CASSLSRPGTGELFF.

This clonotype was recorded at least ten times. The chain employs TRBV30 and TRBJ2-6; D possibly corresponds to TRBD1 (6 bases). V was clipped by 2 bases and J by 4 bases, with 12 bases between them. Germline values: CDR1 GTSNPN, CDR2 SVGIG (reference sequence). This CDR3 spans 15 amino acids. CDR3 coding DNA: TGTGCCTGGAGTAGAACCGGGACAGGGGCCAACGTCCTGACTTTC. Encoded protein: CAWSRTGTGANVLTF.

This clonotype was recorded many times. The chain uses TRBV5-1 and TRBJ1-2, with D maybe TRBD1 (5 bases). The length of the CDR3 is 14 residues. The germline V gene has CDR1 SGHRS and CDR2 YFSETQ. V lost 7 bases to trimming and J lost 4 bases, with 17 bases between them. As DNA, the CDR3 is TGCGCCAGCGCCTCGCAGGGAGGACCCTATGGCTACACCTTC. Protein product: CASASQGGPYGYTF.

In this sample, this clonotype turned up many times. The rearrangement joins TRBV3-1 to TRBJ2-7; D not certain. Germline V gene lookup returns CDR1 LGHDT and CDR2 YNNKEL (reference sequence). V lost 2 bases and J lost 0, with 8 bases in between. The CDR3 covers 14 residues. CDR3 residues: CASSQYRSSYEQYF. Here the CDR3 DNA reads TGTGCCAGCAGCCAATACCGTAGCTCCTACGAGCAGTACTTC.

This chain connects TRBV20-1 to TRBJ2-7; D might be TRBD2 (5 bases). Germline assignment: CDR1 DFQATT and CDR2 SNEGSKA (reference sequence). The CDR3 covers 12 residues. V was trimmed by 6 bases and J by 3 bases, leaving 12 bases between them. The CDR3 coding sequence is TGCAGTGCGGAACCGGCGGGCTACGAGCAGTACTTC. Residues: CSAEPAGYEQYF.

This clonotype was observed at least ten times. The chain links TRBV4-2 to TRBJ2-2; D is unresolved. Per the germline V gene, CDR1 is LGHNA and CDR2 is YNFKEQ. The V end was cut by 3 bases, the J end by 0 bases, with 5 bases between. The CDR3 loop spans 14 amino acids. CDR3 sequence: CASSHNSNTGELFF. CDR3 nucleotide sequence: TGTGCCAGCAGCCACAACTCGAACACCGGGGAGCTGTTTTTT.

The CDR3 loop reads CASSLAGEHSSIQYF. The CDR3 bases are TGTGCCAGCAGTCTAGCGGGAGAGCATTCAAGCATTCAGTACTTC. The gene calls are TRBV2 and TRBJ2-4; 10 bases are shared with TRBD2. Germline V lookup: CDR1 SNHLY, CDR2 FYNNEI. The V and J ends lost 5 bases and 9 bases, in that order; junction bases with no gene match: 10. This CDR3 has 15 residues.

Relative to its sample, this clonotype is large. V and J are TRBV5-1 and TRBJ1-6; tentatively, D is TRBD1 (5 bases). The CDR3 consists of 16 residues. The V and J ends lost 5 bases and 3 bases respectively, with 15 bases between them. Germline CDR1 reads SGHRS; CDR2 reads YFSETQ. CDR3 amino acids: CASRSGGRSYNSPLHF. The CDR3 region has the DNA TGCGCCAGCAGGTCGGGGGGAAGAAGCTATAATTCACCCCTCCACTTT. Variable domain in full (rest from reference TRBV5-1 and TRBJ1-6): KAGVTQTPRYLIKTRGQQVTLSCSPISGHRSVSWYQQTPGQGLQFLFEYFSETQRNKGNFPGRFSGRQFSNSRSEMNVSTLELGDSALYLCASRSGGRSYNSPLHFGNGTRLTVT.

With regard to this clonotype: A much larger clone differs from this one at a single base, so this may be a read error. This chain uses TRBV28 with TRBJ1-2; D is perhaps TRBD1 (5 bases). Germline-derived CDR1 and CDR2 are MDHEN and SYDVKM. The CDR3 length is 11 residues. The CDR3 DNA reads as TGTGCCAGCAGTTTACAGGGAGGCTACTCCTTC. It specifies CASSLQGGYSF.

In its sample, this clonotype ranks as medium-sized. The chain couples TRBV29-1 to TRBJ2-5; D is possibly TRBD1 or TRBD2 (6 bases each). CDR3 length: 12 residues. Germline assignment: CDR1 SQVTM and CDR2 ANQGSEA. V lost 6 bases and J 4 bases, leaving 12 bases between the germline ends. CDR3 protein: CSVNGGRETQYF. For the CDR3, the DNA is TGCAGCGTAAACGGGGGCCGAGAGACCCAGTACTTC.

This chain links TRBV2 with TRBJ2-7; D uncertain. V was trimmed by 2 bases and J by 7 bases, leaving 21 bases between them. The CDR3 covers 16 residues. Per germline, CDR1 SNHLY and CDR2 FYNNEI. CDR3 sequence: CASSESLPGNQREQYF. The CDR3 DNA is TGTGCCAGCAGTGAATCCCTCCCCGGTAACCAGCGTGAGCAGTACTTC.

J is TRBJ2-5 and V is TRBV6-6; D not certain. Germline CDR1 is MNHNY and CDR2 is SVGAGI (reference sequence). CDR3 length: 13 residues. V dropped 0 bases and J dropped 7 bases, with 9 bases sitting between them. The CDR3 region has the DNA TGTGCCAGCAGTTACTCGAGTTTCGCGACCCAGTACTTC. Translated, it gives CASSYSSFATQYF.

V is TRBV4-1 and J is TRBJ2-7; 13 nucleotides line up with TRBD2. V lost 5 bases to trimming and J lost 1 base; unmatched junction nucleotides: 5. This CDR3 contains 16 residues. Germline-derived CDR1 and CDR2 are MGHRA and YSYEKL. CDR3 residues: CASSLLAGGDSYEQYF. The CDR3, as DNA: TGCGCCAGCAGCTTACTAGCGGGGGGGGATTCCTACGAGCAGTACTTC.

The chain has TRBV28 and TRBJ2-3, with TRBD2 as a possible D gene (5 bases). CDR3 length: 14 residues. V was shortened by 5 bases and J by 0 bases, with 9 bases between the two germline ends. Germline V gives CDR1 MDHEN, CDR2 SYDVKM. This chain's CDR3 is CASSTAASTDTQYF. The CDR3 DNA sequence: TGTGCCAGCAGTACAGCGGCTAGCACAGATACGCAGTATTTT.

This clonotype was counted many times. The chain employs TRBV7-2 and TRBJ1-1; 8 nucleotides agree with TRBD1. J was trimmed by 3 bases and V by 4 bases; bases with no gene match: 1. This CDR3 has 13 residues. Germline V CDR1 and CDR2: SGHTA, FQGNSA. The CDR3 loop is CASSSQGDTEAFF. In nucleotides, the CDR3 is TGTGCCAGCAGCTCACAGGGGGACACTGAAGCTTTCTTT.

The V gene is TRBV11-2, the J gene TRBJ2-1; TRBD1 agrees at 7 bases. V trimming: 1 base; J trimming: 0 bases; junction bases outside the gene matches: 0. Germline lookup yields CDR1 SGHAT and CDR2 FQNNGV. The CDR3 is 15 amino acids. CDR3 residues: CASSLGQGSYNEQFF. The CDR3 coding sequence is TGTGCCAGCAGCTTAGGACAGGGCTCCTACAATGAGCAGTTCTTC.

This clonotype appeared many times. This chain's CDR3 is CASSLVRDTQYF. The DNA for the CDR3 is TGTGCCAGCAGTTTAGTACGTGATACGCAGTATTTT. The genes are TRBV12-3 or TRBV12-4 and TRBJ2-3, with no clear D. The CDR3 totals 12 residues. V was clipped by 1 base and J by 6 bases, with 5 bases between them.

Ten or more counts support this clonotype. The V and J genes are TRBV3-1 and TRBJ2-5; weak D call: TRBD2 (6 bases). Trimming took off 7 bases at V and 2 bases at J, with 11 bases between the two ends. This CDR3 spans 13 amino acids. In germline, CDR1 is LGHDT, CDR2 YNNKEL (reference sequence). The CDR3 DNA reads TGTGCCAGCACCCGTCGGGGGCAAGAGACCCAGTACTTC. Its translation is CASTRRGQETQYF.

CDR3 in amino acids: CASSPGTGGQPQHF. CDR3 in DNA: TGTGCCAGCAGCCCCGGGACAGGGGGCCAGCCCCAGCATTTT. The chain has TRBV3-1 and TRBJ1-5, with TRBD1 matching 12 bases. CDR3 length: 14 residues. Germline trimming cut 4 bases from V and 7 bases from J; bases unmatched to any gene: 2. Germline CDR1 and CDR2: LGHDT and YNNKEL (reference sequence).

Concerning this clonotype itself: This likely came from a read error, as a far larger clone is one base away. CDR3 coding DNA: TGTGCCAGCAGCTCGCTAGCTCCGCATCATGAGCAGTTCTTC. As protein: CASSSLAPHHEQFF. The chain joins TRBV7-2 to TRBJ2-1; D is perhaps TRBD2 (5 bases). Trimming pared 4 bases from V and 8 bases from J, leaving 15 bases between. Germline assignment: CDR1 SGHTA and CDR2 FQGNSA. The CDR3 covers 14 residues.

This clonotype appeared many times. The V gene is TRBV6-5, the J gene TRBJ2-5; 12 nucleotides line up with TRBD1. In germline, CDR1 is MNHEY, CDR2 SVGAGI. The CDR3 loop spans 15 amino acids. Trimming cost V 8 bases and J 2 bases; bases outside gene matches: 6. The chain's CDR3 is CASGGTGGGQETQYF. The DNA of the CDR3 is TGTGCCAGCGGTGGGACAGGGGGCGGGCAAGAGACCCAGTACTTC.

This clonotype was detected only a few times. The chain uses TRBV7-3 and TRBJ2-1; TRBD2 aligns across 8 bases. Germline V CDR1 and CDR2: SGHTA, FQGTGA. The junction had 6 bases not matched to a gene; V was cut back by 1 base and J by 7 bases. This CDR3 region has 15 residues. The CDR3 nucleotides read TGTGCCAGCAGCTTAATCGCGGGAGGAGGGAATGAGCAGTTCTTC. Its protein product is CASSLIAGGGNEQFF.

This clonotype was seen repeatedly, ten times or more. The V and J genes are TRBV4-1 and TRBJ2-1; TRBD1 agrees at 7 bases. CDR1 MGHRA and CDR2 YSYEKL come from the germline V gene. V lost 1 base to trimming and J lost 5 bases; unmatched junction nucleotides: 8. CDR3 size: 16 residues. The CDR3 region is CASSQAPTGSHNEQFF. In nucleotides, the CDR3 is TGCGCCAGCAGCCAAGCTCCGACAGGGTCCCACAATGAGCAGTTCTTC.